These T cell receptor beta chains were read from a single sample in a study of shared clonotypes between healthy human individuals. Generated by immunoSEQ multiplex PCR, the TCRdb table keeps only in-frame clones and is missing some. Among about 800,000 clones listed, approximately 96% were seen once. Sequenced material: naive CD8+ T cells sorted from blood. These receptors were obtained from a man aged 25 to 40 in good health. Both conserved end residues are part of each CDR3. The D gene is left open where the match is weak. Not all rows give a size; the values are once, few, many and, for expanded clones, a class.

clone size,CDR3 length,D gene,J gene,V gene,CDR3 protein,CDR3 DNA
once,15,.,TRBJ2-7,TRBV7-9,CASSLEREVSYEQYF,TGTGCCAGCAGCTTAGAACGCGAGGTATCCTACGAGCAGTACTTC
.,10,.,TRBJ1-4,TRBV7-6,CASGKEKLFF,TGTGCCAGCGGGAAGGAAAAACTGTTTTTT
.,13,.,TRBJ2-2,TRBV6-6,CASERPNTGELFF,TGTGCCAGCGAAAGGCCTAACACCGGGGAGCTGTTTTTT
.,15,TRBD2,TRBJ2-7,TRBV7-9,CASSSPSGRNYEQYF,TGTGCCAGCAGCTCCCCTAGCGGGAGGAACTACGAGCAGTACTTC
once,16,TRBD2,TRBJ2-1,TRBV5-1,CASSFYGTSGYNEQFF,TGCGCCAGCAGCTTTTACGGGACTAGCGGCTACAATGAGCAGTTCTTC
.,15,TRBD1,TRBJ2-3,TRBV5-1,CASSPGTVSTDTQYF,TGCGCCAGCAGCCCAGGGACAGTTAGCACAGATACGCAGTATTTT
.,12,.,TRBJ1-3,TRBV29-1,CSVKSSGNTIYF,TGCAGCGTTAAGAGCTCTGGAAACACCATATATTTT
.,16,TRBD2,TRBJ2-1,TRBV23-1,CASPLSREDTYNEQFF,TGCGCCAGCCCCTTGTCGCGGGAGGACACCTACAATGAGCAGTTCTTC
once,14,.,TRBJ2-1,TRBV7-9,CASSLSIGQNEQFF,TGTGCCAGCAGCTTAAGTATTGGTCAGAATGAGCAGTTCTTC
.,13,.,TRBJ2-7,TRBV14,CASTSRGNYEQYF,TGTGCCAGCACCAGCCGGGGAAACTACGAGCAGTACTTC
once,17,TRBD1,TRBJ2-1,TRBV5-5,CASSGETGTGIYNEQFF,TGTGCCAGCAGCGGGGAGACCGGGACAGGGATATACAATGAGCAGTTCTTC
.,17,.,TRBJ2-7,TRBV4-1,CASSQVGIPEGNDEQYF,TGCGCCAGCAGCCAAGTGGGGATACCGGAGGGGAACGACGAGCAGTACTTC
.,19,TRBD2,TRBJ2-3,TRBV2,CASSSTYPSAGGRTDTQYF,TGTGCCAGCAGCTCCACTTACCCAAGCGCCGGCGGGAGAACAGATACGCAGTATTTT
once,17,TRBD2,TRBJ2-3,TRBV14,CASSQRVAGGPADTQYF,TGTGCCAGCAGCCAAAGAGTAGCGGGAGGGCCGGCAGATACGCAGTATTTT
.,15,.,TRBJ1-3,TRBV30,CAWSGRDRPLHTIYF,TGTGCCTGGAGTGGGAGGGACCGCCCGCTGCACACCATATATTTT
.,15,TRBD2,TRBJ2-7,TRBV10-3,CAISVTSGRSYEQYF,TGTGCCATCAGTGTTACTAGCGGGAGGTCCTACGAGCAGTACTTC
.,13,TRBD1,TRBJ2-5,TRBV29-1,CSTRQGKYATQYF,TGCAGCACCCGACAGGGGAAGTACGCGACCCAGTACTTC
once,15,TRBD1,TRBJ2-7,TRBV27,CASSLTGQGGYEQYF,TGTGCCAGCAGTTTGACGGGACAGGGGGGGTACGAGCAGTACTTC
.,19,TRBD2,TRBJ2-7,TRBV27,CASSSLPTGTSGSTYEQYF,TGTGCCAGCAGTTCCTTACCGACGGGGACTAGCGGAAGTACCTACGAGCAGTACTTC
.,18,TRBD1,TRBJ2-7,TRBV11-2,CASSLDWAPGTGVYEQYF,TGTGCCAGCAGCTTAGATTGGGCCCCGGGGACAGGGGTATACGAGCAGTACTTC
.,17,TRBD2,TRBJ2-1,TRBV27,CASSLTPWGGRDNEQFF,TGTGCCAGCAGTTTGACACCCTGGGGGGGACGTGATAATGAGCAGTTCTTC
.,17,TRBD2,TRBJ2-1,TRBV15,CATSRDAHSGIYNEQFF,TGTGCCACCAGCAGAGACGCTCATAGCGGGATCTACAATGAGCAGTTCTTC
.,18,TRBD2,TRBJ2-3,TRBV29-1,CSVEDHPSGRAAGDTQYF,TGCAGCGTTGAAGACCACCCTAGCGGGAGGGCAGCTGGTGATACGCAGTATTTT
.,12,.,TRBJ2-7,TRBV9,CASSPGGYEQYF,TGTGCCAGCAGCCCCGGGGGCTACGAGCAGTACTTC
.,12,.,TRBJ2-2,TRBV7-9,CASSRGPGELFF,TGTGCCAGCAGCCGTGGACCCGGGGAGCTGTTTTTT
.,15,TRBD2,TRBJ2-3,TRBV7-9,CASRGGTSGRDTQYF,TGTGCCAGCAGAGGGGGGACTAGCGGGAGAGATACGCAGTATTTT
.,12,.,TRBJ1-1,TRBV19,CATQGPNTEAFF,TGTGCCACACAGGGACCGAACACTGAAGCTTTCTTT
.,16,TRBD1,TRBJ2-7,TRBV7-9,CASSSTPGTGAYEQYF,TGTGCCAGCAGCTCGACCCCCGGGACAGGAGCCTACGAGCAGTACTTC
.,13,.,TRBJ2-1,TRBV7-7,CASSLDGIDEQFF,TGTGCTAGCAGCTTAGACGGTATCGATGAGCAGTTCTTC
.,14,.,TRBJ2-7,TRBV7-3,CASSLMGSADEQYF,TGTGCCAGCAGCTTAATGGGTTCCGCGGACGAGCAGTACTTC
once,14,.,TRBJ1-5,TRBV27,CASGEGMSNQPQHF,TGTGCCAGCGGGGAGGGAATGAGCAATCAGCCCCAGCATTTT
.,17,TRBD1,TRBJ2-3,TRBV5-1,CASSGTGAPLSTDTQYF,TGCGCCAGCAGCGGGACAGGGGCCCCTCTTAGCACAGATACGCAGTATTTT
.,16,TRBD1,TRBJ2-2,TRBV15,CATSRDGTGNTGELFF,TGTGCCACCAGCAGAGATGGGACAGGGAACACCGGGGAGCTGTTTTTT
.,18,TRBD2,TRBJ2-1,TRBV7-2,CASSSGLAGGRLDNEQFF,TGTGCCAGCAGCTCGGGACTGGCGGGAGGGCGTTTGGACAATGAGCAGTTCTTC
.,16,.,TRBJ1-5,TRBV2,CASGPEGRKNNQPQHF,TGTGCCAGCGGCCCCGAGGGGCGGAAAAACAATCAGCCCCAGCATTTT
once,15,TRBD1,TRBJ1-2,TRBV7-2,CASSPMQGARNGYTF,TGTGCCAGCAGCCCGATGCAGGGGGCGCGGAATGGCTACACCTTC
.,12,.,TRBJ2-1,TRBV28,CASSPPGNEQFF,TGTGCCAGCAGTCCCCCCGGGAATGAGCAGTTCTTC
.,13,TRBD1,TRBJ1-2,TRBV9,CASSSRQGDGYTF,TGTGCCAGCAGCTCTCGACAGGGGGATGGCTACACCTTC
.,16,.,TRBJ2-7,TRBV7-9,CASSSPWGQSSYEQYF,TGTGCCAGCAGCTCCCCCTGGGGACAAAGCTCCTACGAGCAGTACTTC
.,12,.,TRBJ1-2,TRBV28,CASSLRSEQADF,TGTGCCAGCAGTTTAAGGTCGGAACAGGCCGACTTC
.,14,.,TRBJ2-7,TRBV28,CASKSRGMAYEQYF,TGTGCCAGCAAATCGAGAGGGATGGCCTACGAGCAGTACTTC
.,14,TRBD2,TRBJ2-3,TRBV10-2,CASMGTRSTDTQYF,TGCGCCAGCATGGGGACTAGGAGCACAGATACGCAGTATTTT
.,11,.,TRBJ2-1,TRBV7-9,CANSLSSEQFF,TGTGCCAACAGCCTTAGTAGTGAGCAGTTCTTC
.,15,.,TRBJ2-7,TRBV27,CASSFYRSSSYEQYF,TGTGCCAGCAGTTTCTATCGATCTAGCTCCTACGAGCAGTACTTC
.,14,.,TRBJ2-2,TRBV7-9,CASSSTGYAGELFF,TGTGCCAGCAGCTCAACAGGGTATGCCGGGGAGCTGTTTTTT